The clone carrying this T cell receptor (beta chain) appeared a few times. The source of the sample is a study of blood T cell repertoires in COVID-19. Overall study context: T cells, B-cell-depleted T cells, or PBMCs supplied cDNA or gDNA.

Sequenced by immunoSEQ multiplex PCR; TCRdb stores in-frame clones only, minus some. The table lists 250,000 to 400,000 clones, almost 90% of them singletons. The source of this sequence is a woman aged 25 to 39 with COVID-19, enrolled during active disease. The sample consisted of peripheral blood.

This CDR3 is CASILSGVNYGYTF. CDR3 sequence (DNA): TGTGCCAGCATTCTGTCCGGGGTTAACTATGGCTACACCTTC. This chain joins TRBV6-5 and TRBJ1-2, with D uncertain. V was cut by 7 bases and J by 1 base, with 13 bases left in between. The CDR3 consists of 14 residues. Germline CDR1 MNHEY, CDR2 SVGAGI.